One T cell receptor (beta chain) is described in this entry. Its antigen is as yet unknown. The source of the sample is a study of T cell responses to AZD1222 COVID-19 vaccine. Study summary: Second-dose timings of about 4 or about 12 weeks were pooled. Study-level results: Mostly white British, mostly female donors; authors suggested clonal diversity may be underestimated. Mapped onto spike, vaccine-associated CD4 TCRs spanned it and were dominant at 160-218 and 743-854. The breadth and depth of Spike-specific TCRs increased once two AZD1222 doses had been given.

The method was immunoSEQ multiplex PCR; TCRdb's version includes in-frame clones alone and lacks a portion of them. The table records 150,000 to 200,000 clones, roughly 94% of them present only once. The CDR3 consists of 11 residues. CDR1 and CDR2 from the germline V gene are MDHEN and SYDVKM. Between the trimmed V and J ends, which lost 5 bases and 6 bases, there was a span of 7 bases. This sequence was found in an adult in good health. The source was peripheral blood, collected on day 0 of AZD1222 vaccination. The V and J genes are TRBV28 and TRBJ1-1; D unclear. The CDR3 nucleotides read TGTGCCAGCAGTCGGTGGCCTGAAGCTTTCTTT. Its protein is CASSRWPEAFF. The complete variable domain, with remaining parts taken from reference TRBV28 and TRBJ1-1, reads DVKVTQSSRYLVKRTGEKVFLECVQDMDHENMFWYRQDPGLGLRLIYFSYDVKMKEKGDIPEGYSVSREKKERFSLILESASTNQTSMYLCASSRWPEAFFGQGTRLTVV.